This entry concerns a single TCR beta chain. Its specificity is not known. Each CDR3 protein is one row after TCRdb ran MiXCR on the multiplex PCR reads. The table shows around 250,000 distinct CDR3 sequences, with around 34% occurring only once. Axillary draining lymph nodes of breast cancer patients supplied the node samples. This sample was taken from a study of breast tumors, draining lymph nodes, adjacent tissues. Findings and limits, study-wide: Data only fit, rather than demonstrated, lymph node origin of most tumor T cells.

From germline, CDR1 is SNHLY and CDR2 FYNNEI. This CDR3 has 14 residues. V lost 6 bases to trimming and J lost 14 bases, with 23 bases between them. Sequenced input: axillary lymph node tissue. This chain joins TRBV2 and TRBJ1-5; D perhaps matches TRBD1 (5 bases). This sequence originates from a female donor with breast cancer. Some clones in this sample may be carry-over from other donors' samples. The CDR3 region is CASSRWDETRHEHF. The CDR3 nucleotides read TGTGCCAGCAGCCGCTGGGACGAGACGCGGCACGAGCATTTT.